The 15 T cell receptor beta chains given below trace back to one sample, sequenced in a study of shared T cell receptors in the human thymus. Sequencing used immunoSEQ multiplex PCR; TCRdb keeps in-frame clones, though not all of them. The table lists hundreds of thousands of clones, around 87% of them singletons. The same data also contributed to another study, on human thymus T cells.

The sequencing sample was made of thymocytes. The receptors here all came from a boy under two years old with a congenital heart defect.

CDR3 amino acids: CASSFGDIFSETQYF. The CDR3 DNA reads TGCGCCAGCAGCTTTGGGGACATCTTTTCGGAGACCCAGTACTTC. The chain recombines TRBV5-1 with TRBJ2-5; a possible D gene is TRBD1 (6 bases). Trimming stripped 2 bases from V and 5 bases from J, with 16 bases between. This CDR3 has 15 residues. CDR1 and CDR2 (germline): SGHRS, YFSETQ.

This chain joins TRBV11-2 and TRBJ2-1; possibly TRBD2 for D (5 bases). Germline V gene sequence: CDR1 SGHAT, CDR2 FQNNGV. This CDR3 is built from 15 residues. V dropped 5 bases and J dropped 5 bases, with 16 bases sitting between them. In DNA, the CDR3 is TGTGCCAGCAGCGTCCCTCGGGCGGGCGACAATGAGCAGTTCTTC. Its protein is CASSVPRAGDNEQFF.

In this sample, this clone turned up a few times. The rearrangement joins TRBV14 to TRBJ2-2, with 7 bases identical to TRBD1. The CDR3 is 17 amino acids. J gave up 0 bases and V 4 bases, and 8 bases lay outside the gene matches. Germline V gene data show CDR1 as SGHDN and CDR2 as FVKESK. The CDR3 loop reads CASSPGQSPSNTGELFF. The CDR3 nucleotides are TGTGCCAGCAGCCCGGGACAGTCACCTTCGAACACCGGGGAGCTGTTTTTT.

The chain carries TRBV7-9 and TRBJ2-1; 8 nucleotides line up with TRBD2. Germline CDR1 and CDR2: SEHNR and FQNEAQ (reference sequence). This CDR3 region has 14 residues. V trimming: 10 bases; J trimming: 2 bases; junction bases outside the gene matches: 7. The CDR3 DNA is TGTGCCACCCAATTAGCGGGAACCTACAATGAGCAGTTCTTC. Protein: CATQLAGTYNEQFF.

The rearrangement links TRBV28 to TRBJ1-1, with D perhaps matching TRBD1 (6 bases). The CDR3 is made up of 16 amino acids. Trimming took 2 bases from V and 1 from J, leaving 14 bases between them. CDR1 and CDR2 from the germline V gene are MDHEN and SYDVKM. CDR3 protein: CASSLPETGSNTEAFF. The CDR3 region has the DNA TGTGCCAGCAGTTTACCCGAGACAGGATCGAACACTGAAGCTTTCTTT. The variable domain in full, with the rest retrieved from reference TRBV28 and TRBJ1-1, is DVKVTQSSRYLVKRTGEKVFLECVQDMDHENMFWYRQDPGLGLRLIYFSYDVKMKEKGDIPEGYSVSREKKERFSLILESASTNQTSMYLCASSLPETGSNTEAFFGQGTRLTVV.

CDR3 sequence: CASRTGGSAKNIQYF. The CDR3 DNA sequence: TGTGCCAGCAGGACGGGGGGGTCTGCCAAAAACATTCAGTACTTC. This chain connects TRBV6-6 to TRBJ2-4; TRBD2 agrees at 8 bases. Germline lookup yields CDR1 MNHNY and CDR2 SVGAGI (reference sequence). Germline trimming cut 6 bases from V and 1 base from J; bases unmatched to any gene: 5. This CDR3 comprises 15 residues.

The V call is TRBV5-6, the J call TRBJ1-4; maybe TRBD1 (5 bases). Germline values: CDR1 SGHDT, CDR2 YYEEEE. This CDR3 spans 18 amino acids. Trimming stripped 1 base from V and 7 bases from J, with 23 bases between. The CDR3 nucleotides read TGTGCCAGCAGCTTGATATCAGGGCCCCACGCTTCGGGTGAAAAACTGTTTTTT. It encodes CASSLISGPHASGEKLFF.

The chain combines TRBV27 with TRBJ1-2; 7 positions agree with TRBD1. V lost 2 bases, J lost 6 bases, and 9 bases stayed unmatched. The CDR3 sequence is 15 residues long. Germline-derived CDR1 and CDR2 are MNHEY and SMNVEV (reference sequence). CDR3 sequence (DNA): TGTGCCAGCAGTTTAAGACCGACAGGGAAAGATGGCTACACCTTC. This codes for CASSLRPTGKDGYTF.

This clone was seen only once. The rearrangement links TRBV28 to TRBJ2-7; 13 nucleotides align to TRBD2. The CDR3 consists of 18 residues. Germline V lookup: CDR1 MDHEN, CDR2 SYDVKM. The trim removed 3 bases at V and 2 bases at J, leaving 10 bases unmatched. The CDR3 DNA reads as TGTGCCAGCAGTTTCCCGGGGACTAGCGGGAAGAACACCTACGAGCAGTACTTC. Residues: CASSFPGTSGKNTYEQYF.

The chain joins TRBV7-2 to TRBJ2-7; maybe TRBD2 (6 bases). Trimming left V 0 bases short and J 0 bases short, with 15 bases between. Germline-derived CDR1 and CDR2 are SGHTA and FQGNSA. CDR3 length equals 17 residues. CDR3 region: CASSLAAGPRSSYEQYF. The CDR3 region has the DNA TGTGCCAGCAGCTTAGCCGCGGGACCCAGGAGCTCCTACGAGCAGTACTTC.

CDR3 in DNA: TGTGCCAGCAGCATAACCTCAGGGGCGAGGAACACTGAAGCTTTCTTT. Its translation: CASSITSGARNTEAFF. The gene calls are TRBV7-2 and TRBJ1-1; weak D call: TRBD1 (6 bases). Germline V gives CDR1 SGHTA, CDR2 FQGNSA. Deletions cut 5 bases from V and 1 base from J, with 17 bases between. The CDR3 runs 16 residues.

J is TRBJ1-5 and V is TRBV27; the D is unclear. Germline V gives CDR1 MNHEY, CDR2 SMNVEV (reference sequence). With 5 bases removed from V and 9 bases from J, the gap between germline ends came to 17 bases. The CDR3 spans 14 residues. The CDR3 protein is CASSRSTEVGPQHF. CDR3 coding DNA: TGTGCCAGCAGTAGATCGACGGAGGTAGGGCCCCAGCATTTT.

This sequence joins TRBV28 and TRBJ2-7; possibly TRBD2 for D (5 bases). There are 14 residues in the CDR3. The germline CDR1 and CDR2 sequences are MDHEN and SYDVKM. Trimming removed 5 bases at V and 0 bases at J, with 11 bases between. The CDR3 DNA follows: TGTGCCAGCAGTCAGCCGGACTCCTCCTACGAGCAGTACTTC. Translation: CASSQPDSSYEQYF.

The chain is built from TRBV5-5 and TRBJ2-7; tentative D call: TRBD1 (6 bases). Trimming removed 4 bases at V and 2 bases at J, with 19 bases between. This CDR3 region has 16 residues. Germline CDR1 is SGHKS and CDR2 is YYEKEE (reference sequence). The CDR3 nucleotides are TGTGCCAGCAGCCAGACCGGGACAAGGGTTCCCTACGAGCAGTACTTC. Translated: CASSQTGTRVPYEQYF.

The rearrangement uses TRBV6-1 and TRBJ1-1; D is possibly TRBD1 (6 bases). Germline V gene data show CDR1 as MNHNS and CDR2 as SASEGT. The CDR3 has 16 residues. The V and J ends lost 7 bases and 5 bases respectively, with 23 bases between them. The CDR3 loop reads CASNDRDTRRGTEAFF. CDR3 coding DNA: TGTGCCAGCAATGACCGGGACACAAGAAGGGGAACTGAAGCTTTCTTT.